These T cell receptor beta chains were read from a single sample in a study of T cells in localized non-small cell lung cancer. Libraries were prepared by immunoSEQ multiplex PCR; TCRdb keeps only in-frame clonotypes and omits some of them. The sample holds several thousand clones, around 92% seen once. Source: peripheral blood mononuclear cells, taken before any cancer treatment. The receptors originated from a male donor at least 60 years old with stage II lung adenocarcinoma. Each CDR3 is given with its conserved first and last residue. A D gene is named only where the DNA matches it firmly. Clone sizes are given selectively: once, few, many, or a class where the clone is expanded.

TRBV11-3	-	TRBJ2-7	-	CASSLAGGELYEQYF	TGTGCCAGCAGCTTAGCAGGGGGGGAACTCTACGAGCAGTACTTC
TRBV10-3	TRBD1	TRBJ1-2	-	CAIRGGQGLSGYTF	TGTGCCATCAGGGGGGGACAGGGCCTATCTGGCTACACCTTC
TRBV5-8	-	TRBJ1-1	-	CASSLIDRSVAEAFF	TGTGCCAGCAGCTTAATCGATAGGAGTGTCGCTGAAGCTTTCTTT
TRBV30	-	TRBJ1-4	-	CAWTSGSEKLFF	TGTGCCTGGACGTCGGGAAGTGAAAAACTGTTTTTT
TRBV7-3	-	TRBJ2-2	-	CASSLGSIRNTGELFF	TGTGCCAGCAGCTTAGGATCGATACGGAACACCGGGGAGCTGTTTTTT
TRBV7-3	-	TRBJ2-1	-	CASSLGGPGANEQFF	TGTGCCAGCAGCTTAGGGGGCCCGGGGGCCAATGAGCAGTTCTTC
TRBV7-3	-	TRBJ2-3	-	CASSFKVARSTDTQYF	TGTGCCAGCAGCTTTAAGGTTGCTAGGAGCACAGATACGCAGTATTTT
TRBV11-1	-	TRBJ2-2	-	CASSLEFGATGELFF	TGTGCCAGCAGCTTAGAGTTTGGGGCGACCGGGGAGCTGTTTTTT
TRBV4-3	-	TRBJ1-6	-	CASSQESSSYNSPLHF	TGCGCCAGCAGCCAAGAGTCGAGCTCCTATAATTCACCCCTCCACTTT
TRBV27	TRBD2	TRBJ2-1	-	CASSFSSGGHNEQFF	TGTGCCAGCAGTTTTTCTAGCGGGGGCCACAATGAGCAGTTCTTC
TRBV27	-	TRBJ1-1	-	CASSLVKSHTEAFF	TGTGCCAGCAGTTTAGTTAAGTCGCACACTGAAGCTTTCTTT
TRBV18	-	TRBJ1-1	-	CASSPDPDVAFF	TGTGCCAGCTCTCCTGACCCGGACGTAGCTTTCTTT
TRBV7-2	-	TRBJ2-7	-	CASSLGVGSYEQYF	TGTGCCAGCAGCTTGGGGGTTGGCTCCTACGAGCAGTACTTC
TRBV19	TRBD1	TRBJ1-1	-	CASSSRQGRTEAFF	TGTGCCAGTAGTTCTCGACAGGGGAGGACTGAAGCTTTCTTT
TRBV2	-	TRBJ2-7	-	CASSDQGSSYEQYF	TGTGCCAGCAGTGATCAGGGTAGCTCCTACGAGCAGTACTTC
TRBV9	-	TRBJ1-2	-	CASSVSGAQGYGYTF	TGTGCCAGCAGCGTATCAGGGGCGCAAGGCTATGGCTACACCTTC
TRBV15	-	TRBJ1-1	-	CATSRDRTEAFF	TGTGCCACCAGCAGAGACAGGACTGAAGCTTTCTTT
TRBV7-9	-	TRBJ2-3	-	CASSRRETDTQYF	TGTGCCAGCAGCCGAAGGGAAACAGATACGCAGTATTTT
TRBV7-6	-	TRBJ1-6	-	CASNTFPQPLHF	TGTGCCAGCAACACCTTTCCCCAGCCCCTCCACTTT
TRBV7-3	-	TRBJ2-1	-	CASSLNGDEQFF	TGTGCCAGCAGCTTAAACGGCGATGAGCAGTTCTTC
TRBV9	-	TRBJ2-2	-	CASSARLSNTGELFF	TGTGCCAGCAGCGCCAGACTATCGAACACCGGGGAGCTGTTTTTT
TRBV6-5	TRBD2	TRBJ2-5	once	CASQGSGVWSETQYF	TGTGCCAGTCAGGGAAGCGGGGTATGGTCAGAGACCCAGTACTTC
TRBV2	TRBD2	TRBJ2-3	-	CATAPASGGSSTDTQYF	TGTGCCACCGCTCCGGCTAGCGGGGGTTCTAGCACAGATACGCAGTATTTT
TRBV18	-	TRBJ2-5	-	CASSPGAGETQYF	TGTGCCAGCTCACCAGGAGCGGGCGAGACCCAGTACTTC
TRBV6-1	TRBD1	TRBJ1-1	-	CASSTRTGGNTEAFF	TGTGCCAGCAGTACGAGGACAGGGGGGAACACTGAAGCTTTCTTT
TRBV7-6	-	TRBJ2-1	once	CASGGASPSYNEQFF	TGTGCCAGCGGGGGGGCCTCTCCTTCCTACAATGAGCAGTTCTTC
TRBV25-1	TRBD1	TRBJ1-1	-	CASYRTGEAFF	TGTGCCAGCTATCGGACAGGAGAAGCTTTCTTT
TRBV4-1	-	TRBJ2-5	-	CASSQDRAGIGTQYF	TGCGCCAGCAGCCAAGATCGCGCGGGTATAGGGACCCAGTACTTC